This paragraph reports one T cell receptor (beta chain). Source study methods: Reference gene primer amplification yielded estimated nucleated cell counts. The assay was immunoSEQ multiplex PCR, and TCRdb's table has in-frame clones only and misses some. D and trimming were read from the DNA, whereas the V and J calls and clone size are those reported in that table. The sample has around 120,000 clones; roughly four fifths are singletons. These data come from a study of blood T cell repertoires in COVID-19. Study information: The cDNA or gDNA used as material had been derived from T cells, B-cell-depleted T cells, or PBMCs.

V was pared by 3 bases and J by 5 bases, with 11 bases between. The CDR3 is 14 amino acids. Per germline, CDR1 SGHTA and CDR2 FQGNSA. The TCR originated in a man between 65 and 85 years old with active or convalescent COVID-19. V and J are TRBV7-2 and TRBJ2-1, with D uncertain. Sequencing was performed on peripheral blood. CDR3: CASSLYGSNNEQFF. In nucleotides, the CDR3 is TGTGCCAGCAGCTTGTACGGGTCAAACAATGAGCAGTTCTTC.